Sequencing of this T cell receptor (beta chain) was carried out in a study of early T cells in non-severe SARS-CoV-2 infection. TCRdb fed the 5' RACE reads into MiXCR, producing one record per CDR3 protein. The table includes around 67,000 distinct CDR3 sequences, roughly 12% detected once. This clonotype was observed a handful of times. The trim removed 1 base at V and 2 bases at J, leaving 5 bases unmatched. Per the germline V gene, CDR1 is SEHNR and CDR2 is FQNEAQ (reference sequence). The CDR3 totals 16 residues. The sequencing sample was made of whole blood. This chain joins TRBV7-9 and TRBJ2-5; 9 bases match TRBD1. This clonotype was sampled from an adult who was a healthcare worker with PCR-confirmed SARS-CoV-2 infection or an uninfected control (not recorded which). This CDR3 is CASSLGGTGRQETQYF. CDR3 coding DNA: TGTGCCAGCAGCTTAGGCGGGACAGGGAGGCAAGAGACCCAGTACTTC. Full variable domain (remainder filled in from reference TRBV7-9 and TRBJ2-5): DTGVSQNPRHKITKRGQNVTFRCDPISEHNRLYWYRQTLGQGPEFLTYFQNEAQLEKSRLLSDRFSAERPKGSFSTLEIQRTEQGDSAMYLCASSLGGTGRQETQYFGPGTRLLVL.